A single sample is the source of the 7 T cell receptor beta chains below, sequenced in a study of T cells in women clearing cervical HPV infection. Only in-frame clones appear in the TCRdb table, and some are missing; sequencing was by immunoSEQ multiplex PCR. The sample holds 25,000 to 30,000 clones. Sequencing was done on a sample of blood buffy coat. Every receptor here comes from a woman aged 18 to 75 with a cervical HPV16 infection that either progressed to CIN3+ or cleared (not recorded which).

This clone shows up as medium-sized by frequency. From the germline J gene comes the end of the CDR3, since the read stops 3 residues before it. V is TRBV3-1 (or the pseudogene TRBV3-2) and J is TRBJ2-1, with 8 bases lining up with TRBD2. The trim removed 2 bases at V and 7 bases at J, leaving 13 bases unmatched. Germline V gene sequence: CDR1 LGHDT, CDR2 YNNKEL (reference sequence). The CDR3 loop spans 17 amino acids. The sequenced part of the CDR3 DNA is TGTGCCAGCAGCCAATTAATCGGGGGGGGGACGAGAAATGAG. This codes for CASSQLIGGGTRNE. The entire CDR3 is CASSQLIGGGTRNEQFF.

Details on this clone: Read coverage stops 3 residues before the CDR3 terminus; the germline J gene supplies the remainder. V is TRBV12-3 or TRBV12-4 and J is TRBJ2-1, with 12 bases identical to TRBD2. The CDR3 extends over 16 amino acids. Trimming removed 6 bases from V and 8 bases from J; junction bases left unmatched: 11. The CDR3 reads CASSSTLAGGMYEQFF. The covered CDR3 bases are TGTGCCAGCAGCAGTACTCTAGCGGGAGGGATGTATGAG.

The sequenced CDR3 bases are TGTGCCTGGAGTGTGAAACAGTCTCGAGAGCCG. Translation: CAWSVKQSREP. The full CDR3 protein is CAWSVKQSREPQYF. The V call is TRBV30, the J call TRBJ2-3; D gene uncertain. The read halts 3 residues ahead of the CDR3 end, with the missing end drawn from the germline J gene. This CDR3 contains 14 residues. CDR1 and CDR2 from the germline V gene are GTSNPN and SVGIG (reference sequence).

In the case of this clone: The read comes to an end 3 residues before the CDR3 does, leaving the germline J gene to fill in the end. This chain links TRBV10-3 with TRBJ1-1; D remains ambiguous. This CDR3 has 12 amino acids. Germline CDR1 reads ENHRY; CDR2 reads SYGVKD. V lost 7 bases, J lost 2 bases, and 8 bases lay in between. The covered CDR3 bases are TGTGCCATCACTACAGACAACACTGAA. It is translated as CAITTDNTE. The CDR3 as a whole reads CAITTDNTEAFF.

With regard to this clone: The observed sequence ends 3 residues before the CDR3 terminus, with the missing tail filled in from the germline J gene. This chain connects TRBV18 to TRBJ1-5; tentatively, D is TRBD1 (5 bases). The length of the CDR3 is 15 residues. V was cut by 6 bases and J by 2 bases, with 14 bases left in between. The germline V gene encodes CDR1 KGHSH and CDR2 LQKENI. The CDR3 region is CASSDIGGGNQPQHF. Incomplete CDR3 DNA: TGTGCCAGCTCCGATATCGGGGGAGGCAATCAGCCC.

In the case of this clone: The read is 3 residues too short to cover the CDR3 end, so that end is filled in from the germline J gene. This chain joins TRBV20-1 and TRBJ2-7; no definite D call. The length of the CDR3 is 16 residues. Germline values: CDR1 DFQATT, CDR2 SNEGSKA (reference sequence). Trimming cost V 3 bases and J 0 bases, with 18 bases left between them. This chain's CDR3 is CSASPLGLPGSYEQYF. CDR3 DNA (partial): TGCAGTGCTAGTCCTTTAGGGCTCCCAGGCTCCTACGAG.

Details on this clone: From the germline J gene comes the end of the CDR3, since the read stops 3 residues before it. The gene calls are TRBV7-9 and TRBJ2-7, with 9 bases lining up with TRBD1. Germline V gene data show CDR1 as SEHNR and CDR2 as FQNEAQ (reference sequence). The V gene end was trimmed by 5 bases and the J gene end by 4 bases; junction bases not matched to a gene: 9. The length of the CDR3 is 15 residues. CDR3 DNA (partial): TGTGCCAGCAGCCCGGGACAGGGCCGGGGGTACGAG. Translation: CASSPGQGRGYE. The CDR3 in its entirety is CASSPGQGRGYEQYF.